The clone carrying this T cell receptor (beta chain) was detected ten times or more. Its antigen is currently unknown. Germline CDR1 and CDR2: LGHDT and YNNKEL (reference sequence). V was trimmed by 3 bases and J by 0 bases, leaving 9 bases between them. The CDR3 contains 15 residues. The data were obtained in a study of identical twins. Study conclusions and caveats: There was more out-of-frame TCR alpha sharing in monozygotic twins than models estimated.

TCRdb analysed the 5' RACE reads with MiXCR anew, one entry per CDR3 protein. The data contain hundreds of thousands of distinct CDR3 sequences, roughly 6% of them singletons. The chain links TRBV3-1 to TRBJ1-5, with a weak D call TRBD1 (5 bases). Sequencing used naive T cells sorted from blood. This TCR was recovered from a man aged 18 to 35 in good health. The CDR3 DNA reads as TGTGCCAGCAGCCAGGGGGTTATTAGCAATCAGCCCCAGCATTTT. Translating gives CASSQGVISNQPQHF.